This T cell receptor (beta chain) was sequenced for a study of blood T cell repertoires in COVID-19 (dated by TCRdb to about 2020). About the investigation overall: The collaborator samples originated in the United States, Italy and Spain and spanned the acute and convalescent phases of COVID-19. The repertoires were released in a freely available public database intended as a resource for research on the immune response to SARS-CoV-2. The dataset comprised deeply sampled blood TCRbeta repertoires from subjects exposed to, actively infected with, or recovered from COVID-19. The samples were drawn from the first 160 participants of the ongoing ImmuneRACE study and from 950 to 1,500 subjects provided by 6 global collaborators. Sample metadata almost always included a de-identified subject ID, COVID-19 status, age in years and sex. HLA class I and class II types, where available, came from metadata supplied by the sample provider rather than from assay-based typing. The prospective study material was composed of cDNA or gDNA derived from T cells, B-cell-depleted T cells, or PBMCs. General conclusions and limits of the study: The amount of clinical and demographic metadata varied by source and participant and was provided uncurated.

Whole blood was collected in K2EDTA tubes by collaborating institutions according to the institutions' own protocols. Collaborator samples were shipped for TCRbeta analysis as frozen whole blood, isolated PBMCs, or DNA extracted from either sample type. TCRbeta CDR3 regions were amplified from genomic DNA by means of the immunoSEQ Assay, a bias-controlled multiplex PCR. As for the original processing: The number of nucleated cells in each sample was estimated by amplification of reference gene primers within the assay. Sequence reads were collapsed and filtered to measure the absolute abundance of every unique TCRbeta CDR3 rearrangement. Productive Simpson clonality was computed per sample as the square root of Simpson's diversity index over productive rearrangements. In TCRdb, the immuneACCESS table is reduced to in-frame sequences with V and J assigned. These tables do not hold every clone; where another copy was compared, an unresolved V gene accounts for under half, and the others remain unexplained. That table supplies the V and J calls and clone size; D and trimming were determined from the DNA. Counted in this sample were under 300,000 clones; about 68% of them appeared once. Of the sample, approximately 3.2% is held by the ten largest clones.

Notes on this clone: Its specific antigen is unknown. No base quality values were provided; no much bigger clone lies one nucleotide off.

CDR1 SGHNT and CDR2 YYREEE were looked up in the germline V gene (reference sequence). Including the terminal cysteine and phenylalanine, the CDR3 comprises 15 residues. Of the read, only the CDR3 DNA is kept; its 45 bases are in frame from base 1. The germline V and J ends show losses of 0 bases and 5 bases respectively, and no gene match explains 7 bases of the junction. Sequenced: peripheral blood. The receptor comes from a woman aged 80 or older with acute or convalescent COVID-19. Here the chain combines TRBV5-4 and TRBJ2-7; TRBD1 aligns with 8 central bases. The CDR3 protein sequence reads: CASSLVGQGNDEQYF. The DNA is as follows: TGTGCCAGCAGCTTGGTAGGACAGGGAAATGACGAGCAGTACTTC.